One and the same sample provided the 7 T cell receptor beta chains below, sequenced in a study of follicular helper T cells after annual influenza vaccination. TCRdb's table, derived via immunoSEQ multiplex PCR, lists solely in-frame clones and lacks some. Of approximately 10,000 clones in the sample, about 84% were seen once. This specimen was CXCR5- memory CD4+ T cells sorted from blood, taken 6 weeks after influenza vaccination. The receptor source for this set is an adult who received the influenza vaccine.

The V call is TRBV5-1, the J call TRBJ2-7; TRBD2 agrees at 13 bases. The CDR3 length is 15 residues. The V gene end was trimmed by 6 bases and the J gene end by 0 bases; junction bases not matched to a gene: 3. Per germline, CDR1 SGHRS and CDR2 YFSETQ. The DNA of the CDR3 is TGCGCCAGCATGGGACTAGCGGGGTCCTCCTACGAGCAGTACTTC. Encoded protein: CASMGLAGSSYEQYF. Full variable domain (rest looked up from reference TRBV5-1 and TRBJ2-7): KAGVTQTPRYLIKTRGQQVTLSCSPISGHRSVSWYQQTPGQGLQFLFEYFSETQRNKGNFPGRFSGRQFSNSRSEMNVSTLELGDSALYLCASMGLAGSSYEQYFGPGTRLTVT.

The chain carries TRBV7-2 and TRBJ2-1, with 9 bases fitting TRBD1. Germline loops: CDR1 SGHTA, CDR2 FQGNSA. Trimming took 5 bases from V and 6 from J; bases not matched to a gene: 17. The CDR3 consists of 18 residues. Written as DNA, the CDR3 is TGTGCCAGCAGCCCACCCGGAACCGGGACAGGGTTTAGCAATGAGCAGTTCTTC. Its translation is CASSPPGTGTGFSNEQFF. Supplemented by reference TRBV7-2 and TRBJ2-1, the full variable domain reads GAGVSQSPSNKVTEKGKDVELRCDPISGHTALYWYRQSLGQGLEFLIYFQGNSAPDKSGLPSDRFSAERTGGSVSTLTIQRTQQEDSAVYLCASSPPGTGTGFSNEQFFGPGTRLTVL.

This clone was detected once. The V and J genes are TRBV10-3 and TRBJ2-5, with D uncertain. Germline V lookup: CDR1 ENHRY, CDR2 SYGVKD. The CDR3 runs to 14 residues. The V gene lost 5 bases and the J gene lost 0 bases, with 10 bases spanning the gap. The CDR3 coding sequence is TGTGCCATCAGTCCGCGGCAGTACCAAGAGACCCAGTACTTC. The encoded protein is CAISPRQYQETQYF.

The rearrangement uses TRBV28 and TRBJ1-1, with D unclear. Trimming left V 5 bases short and J 3 bases short, with 7 bases between. Germline CDR1 is MDHEN and CDR2 is SYDVKM. The CDR3 spans 12 residues. In DNA form, the CDR3 reads TGTGCCAGCAGTCGCCGGGACACTGAAGCTTTCTTT. Its protein product is CASSRRDTEAFF.

V is TRBV19 and J is TRBJ2-7; the D gene is possibly TRBD1 (6 bases). Trimming removed 1 base from V and 0 bases from J, with 13 bases in between. CDR1 and CDR2 (germline): LNHDA, SQIVND (reference sequence). The CDR3 has 16 residues. As DNA, the CDR3 is TGTGCCAGTAGTATAGGGAAGGGGGTCGGCTCCTACGAGCAGTACTTC. Translating gives CASSIGKGVGSYEQYF.

This clone occurred a few times. The CDR3 protein is CASSPQDGDNQPQHF. The CDR3 nucleotides read TGTGCCAGCTCACCACAGGACGGCGACAATCAGCCCCAGCATTTT. J is TRBJ1-5 and V is TRBV18; D is ambiguous. CDR1 is KGHSH and CDR2 is LQKENI in the germline V gene. This CDR3 is built from 15 residues. Trimming took off 1 base at V and 3 bases at J, with 10 bases between the two ends.

This chain uses TRBV30 with TRBJ1-1; 7 positions agree with TRBD1. V lost 3 bases to trimming and J lost 5 bases; unmatched junction nucleotides: 6. The CDR3 loop spans 13 amino acids. Germline loops: CDR1 GTSNPN, CDR2 SVGIG (reference sequence). This CDR3 is CAWSVIRGTEAFF. The CDR3 nucleotides read TGTGCCTGGAGCGTCATCAGGGGGACTGAAGCTTTCTTT.